Listed below are T cell receptor beta chains from one sample, sequenced in a study of cytomegalovirus exposure and HLA in healthy donors. TCRdb keeps only in-frame clones here, not all; method: immunoSEQ multiplex PCR. The repertoire holds approximately 200,000 clones, just under 75% seen once, with about 3% in the top ten. The sequenced sample was PBMCs. The receptor source for this set is a woman aged 25 to 39 in good health and CMV-seropositive. Each CDR3 is given with its conserved first and last residue. Fields, in order: V gene, clone size, J gene, D gene, CDR3 DNA, CDR3 protein. D genes are given only for firm matches. Size is stated for part of the rows, as once, few or many counts, or as a class when the clone is expanded.

>TRBV6-5|few|TRBJ1-4|.
TGTGCCAGCAGTCCCTCAGTCAGAAGTAATGAAAAGCTGTTTTTT
CASSPSVRSNEKLFF
>TRBV6-6|few|TRBJ1-1|TRBD1
TGTGCCAGCAGTTACCGCGACAGGGGGCTAGAAGCTTTCTTT
CASSYRDRGLEAFF
>TRBV5-1|.|TRBJ1-6|.
TGCGCCAGCAGCACTGACCCGGATGTTGTATCGGGATCACCCCTCCACTTT
CASSTDPDVVSGSPLHF
>TRBV7-9|.|TRBJ1-5|.
TGTGCCAGCAGCCACAGGAATCAGCCCCAGCATTTT
CASSHRNQPQHF
>TRBV6-1|.|TRBJ2-2|.
TGTGCCAGCAGTGAGAAGAGAGTCTACACCGGGGAGCTGTTTTTT
CASSEKRVYTGELFF
>TRBV5-1|.|TRBJ2-7|TRBD1
TGCGCCAGCCGCTCAATGACAGGGGGACTCGAGCAGTACTTC
CASRSMTGGLEQYF
>TRBV5-1|.|TRBJ2-1|TRBD2
TGCGCCAGCAGCTTGGGGCCACTAGCGGGGTACCCCTACAATGAGCAGTTCTTC
CASSLGPLAGYPYNEQFF
>TRBV7-2|.|TRBJ2-7|.
TGTGCCAGCAGCTCCGCCCGGCGGTCCTACGAGCAGTACTTC
CASSSARRSYEQYF
>TRBV6-6|.|TRBJ2-3|TRBD2
TGTGCCAGCAGCCCAAGCGGGAGCGGGACAGATACGCAGTATTTT
CASSPSGSGTDTQYF
>TRBV5-1|.|TRBJ2-1|TRBD2
TGCGCCAGCAGTTTTAGCGGGAGGAGCTCCTACAATGAGCAGTTCTTC
CASSFSGRSSYNEQFF
>TRBV7-2|.|TRBJ2-1|TRBD1
TGTGCCAGCAGCTTGATAGAAAGACAGGGCCCCTACAATGAGCAGTTCTTC
CASSLIERQGPYNEQFF
>TRBV18|.|TRBJ2-3|TRBD2
TGTGCCAGCTCACCTTTTGGAGCGGGATTCACAGATACGCAGTATTTT
CASSPFGAGFTDTQYF
>TRBV6-1|.|TRBJ2-1|.
TGTGCCAGCAGCCGGGACTACAATGAGCAGTTCTTC
CASSRDYNEQFF
>TRBV6-5|.|TRBJ2-5|TRBD2
TGTGCCAGCAGTCCATTAGCGGGAGGGGGGGAGACCCAGTACTTC
CASSPLAGGGETQYF
>TRBV28|.|TRBJ2-1|TRBD1
TGTGCCAGCTCTAACGGGGGACAGGACTACAATGAGCAGTTCTTC
CASSNGGQDYNEQFF
>TRBV28|few|TRBJ1-2|.
TGTGCCAGCAGTTCGGGAGGCTACACCTTC
CASSSGGYTF
>TRBV9|.|TRBJ1-1|TRBD1
TGTGCCAGCACCAGGGGACAGCAAGGGGCTGAAGCTTTCTTT
CASTRGQQGAEAFF
>TRBV19|.|TRBJ1-1|.
TGTGCCAGTAGTATAGGGGCGGGGCTGAACACTGAAGCTTTCTTT
CASSIGAGLNTEAFF